The present entry profiles one T cell receptor (beta chain) with its context. Blood samples were obtained at baseline, cycle 4 day 1, and cycle 7 day 1. This specimen belongs to a study of OX40 agonist ivuxolimab in advanced cancers. Measured with immunoSEQ multiplex PCR; TCRdb has only the in-frame clones, and not every one. The sample shows tens of thousands of clones, over 80% of them seen only once. The CDR3 runs 16 residues. Germline V gives CDR1 LGHNA, CDR2 YNFKEQ. V lost 0 bases and J lost 4; bases outside the gene matches: 2. The input for sequencing was CD4+ or CD8+ T cells sorted from blood, taken in a trial of the OX40 agonist ivuxolimab. V and J are TRBV4-2 and TRBJ2-2, with 10 bases fitting TRBD2. The TCR was taken from an adult with an advanced solid tumor such as melanoma, head and neck, liver or kidney cancer. DNA for the CDR3: TGTGCCAGCAGCCAAGAACTAGCGGGGACCACCGGGGAGCTGTTTTTT. Its protein is CASSQELAGTTGELFF.